In this sample, the clone carrying this T cell receptor beta chain turned up once. The assay was immunoSEQ multiplex PCR, and TCRdb's table has in-frame clones only and misses some. The data contain around 260,000 clones, about 87% of them singletons. The data stem from a study of blood T cell repertoires in COVID-19. Study in general: In each case, the material was cDNA or gDNA derived from T cells, B-cell-depleted T cells, or PBMCs.

The CDR3 consists of 16 residues. V shed 2 bases, J shed 4 bases, and the junction held 9 bases outside the gene matches. Germline V lookup: CDR1 GTSNPN, CDR2 SVGIG (reference sequence). V is TRBV30 and J is TRBJ1-5; 9 nucleotides match TRBD1. Input material: peripheral blood. This clonotype originated in a woman aged 40 to 50 who had recovered from COVID-19. DNA of the CDR3: TGTGCCTGGAGTACCACCGGACAGGGGAGTAATCAGCCCCAGCATTTT. Translated: CAWSTTGQGSNQPQHF.